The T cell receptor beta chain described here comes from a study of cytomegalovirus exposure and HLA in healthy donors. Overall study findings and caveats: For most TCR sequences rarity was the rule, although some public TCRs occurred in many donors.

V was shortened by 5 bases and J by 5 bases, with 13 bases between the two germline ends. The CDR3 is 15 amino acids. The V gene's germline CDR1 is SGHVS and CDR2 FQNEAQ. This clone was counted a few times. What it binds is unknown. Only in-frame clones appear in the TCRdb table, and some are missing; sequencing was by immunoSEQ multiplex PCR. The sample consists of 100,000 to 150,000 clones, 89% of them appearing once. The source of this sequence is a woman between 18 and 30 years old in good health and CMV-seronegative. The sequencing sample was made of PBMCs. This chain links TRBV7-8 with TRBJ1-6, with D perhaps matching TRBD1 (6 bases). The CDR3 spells CASSTRQADNSPLHF. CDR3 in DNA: TGTGCCAGCAGCACACGACAGGCCGATAATTCACCCCTCCACTTT.